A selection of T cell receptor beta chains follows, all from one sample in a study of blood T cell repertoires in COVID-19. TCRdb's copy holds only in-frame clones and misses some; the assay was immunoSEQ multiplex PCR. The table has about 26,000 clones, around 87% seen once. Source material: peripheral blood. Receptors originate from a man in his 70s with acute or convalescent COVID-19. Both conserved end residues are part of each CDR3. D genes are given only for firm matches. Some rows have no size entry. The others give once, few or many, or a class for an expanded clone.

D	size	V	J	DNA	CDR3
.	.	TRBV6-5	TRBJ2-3	TGTGCCAGCACCGGGGGAGATACGCAGTATTTT	CASTGGDTQYF
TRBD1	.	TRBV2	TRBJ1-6	TGTGCCAGCAGTGTTGGGCAGGGGGATACGCCCTATAATTCACCCCTCCACTTT	CASSVGQGDTPYNSPLHF
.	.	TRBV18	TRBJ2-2	TGTGCCAGCTCGACCAGAGTCGTCCGGGGGGCCAGGACCGGGGAGCTGTTTTTT	CASSTRVVRGARTGELFF
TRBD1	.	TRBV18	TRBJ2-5	TGTGCCAGCTCACGATTGACAGGGTTTAAGGGGACCCAGTACTTC	CASSRLTGFKGTQYF
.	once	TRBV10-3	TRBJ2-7	TGTGCCATCAGTGACTTCGGGGGGCCCCAGTCTCAAAACTACGAGCAGTACTTC	CAISDFGGPQSQNYEQYF
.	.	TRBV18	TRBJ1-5	TGTGCCAGCTCAGGTAGCCGCAGAGAGAATCAGCCCCAGCATTTT	CASSGSRRENQPQHF
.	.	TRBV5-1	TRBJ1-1	TGCGCCAGCAGCTTGGTGGCGGGAAACACTGAAGCTTTCTTT	CASSLVAGNTEAFF
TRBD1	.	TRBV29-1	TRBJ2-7	TGCAGCGTGGACGGGACAGGGGTGGAAAGCACCTACGAGCAGTACTTC	CSVDGTGVESTYEQYF
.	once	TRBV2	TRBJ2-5	TGTGCCAGCACTTCTAAGGAGGTTGAGACCCAGTACTTC	CASTSKEVETQYF
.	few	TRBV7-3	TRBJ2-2	TGTGCCAGCAGCAAGGGGGAGGGAAACACCGGGGAGCTGTTTTTT	CASSKGEGNTGELFF
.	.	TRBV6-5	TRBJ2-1	TGTGCCAGCAGTAGAAATGGGGAGATCAATGAGCAGTTCTTC	CASSRNGEINEQFF
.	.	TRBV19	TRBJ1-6	TGTGCCAGTAAGGAAGGAGATTCACCCCTCCACTTT	CASKEGDSPLHF
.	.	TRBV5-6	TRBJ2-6	TGTGCCAGCAGTTCCCCCGACGGGTTTCGTCGGGCCAACGTCCTGACTTTC	CASSSPDGFRRANVLTF
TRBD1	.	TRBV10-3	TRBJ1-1	TGTGCCATCAGAGACAGGGGGCACACTGAAGCTTTCTTT	CAIRDRGHTEAFF
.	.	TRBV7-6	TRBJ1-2	TGTGCCAGCAGCCCTATGGTGAACTATGGCTACACCTTC	CASSPMVNYGYTF
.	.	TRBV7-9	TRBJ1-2	TGTGCCAGCAGCGTTACAGAGGGAGATGGCTACACCTTC	CASSVTEGDGYTF
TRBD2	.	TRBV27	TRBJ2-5	TGTGCCAGCAGTTTATCTCTAGCGGGAGGGACCCAGTACTTC	CASSLSLAGGTQYF
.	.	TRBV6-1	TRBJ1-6	TGTGCCAGCAGTGAGACCGGGACACTTATGAATTCACCCCTCCACTTT	CASSETGTLMNSPLHF
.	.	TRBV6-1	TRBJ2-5	TGTGCCAGCAGTGAAAGCACTAGGCAATTGGAGACCCAGTACTTC	CASSESTRQLETQYF
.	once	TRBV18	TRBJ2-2	TGTGCCAGCTCACCACCGGTCAGCACCGGGGAGCTGTTTTTT	CASSPPVSTGELFF
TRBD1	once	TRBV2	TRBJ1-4	TGTGCCAGCGTAGGGGACAGCTATGCAACTAATGAAAAACTGTTTTTT	CASVGDSYATNEKLFF
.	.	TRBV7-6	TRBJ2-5	TGTGCCAGCAGGGCCCGACAGGTCCAAGAGACCCAGTACTTC	CASRARQVQETQYF